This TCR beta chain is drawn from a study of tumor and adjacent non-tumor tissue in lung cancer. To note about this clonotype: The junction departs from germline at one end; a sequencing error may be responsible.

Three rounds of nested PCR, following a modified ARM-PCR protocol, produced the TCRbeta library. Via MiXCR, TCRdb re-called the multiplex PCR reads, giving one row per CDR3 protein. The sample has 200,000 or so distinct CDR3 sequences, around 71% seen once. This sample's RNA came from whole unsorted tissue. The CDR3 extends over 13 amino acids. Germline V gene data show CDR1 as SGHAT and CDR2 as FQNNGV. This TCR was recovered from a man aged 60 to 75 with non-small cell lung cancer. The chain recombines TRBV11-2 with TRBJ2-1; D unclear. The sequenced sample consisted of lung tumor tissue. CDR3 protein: CGGSSAFYNEQLF. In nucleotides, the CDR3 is TGTGGCGGCAGCTCTGCATTTTACAATGAGCAGCTCTTC. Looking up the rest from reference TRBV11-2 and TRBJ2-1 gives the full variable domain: EAGVAQSPRYKIIEKRQSVAFWCNPISGHATLYWYQQILGQGPKLLIQFQNNGVVDDSQLPKDRFSAERLKGVDSTLKIQPAKLEDSAVYLCGGSSAFYNEQLFGPGTRLTVL.